This TCR beta chain was captured by sequencing in a study of T cells in Graves' hyperthyroidism and ophthalmopathy. Study-wide findings and caveats: Median prediction lead before ophthalmopathy onset was 5 to 7 months with the model.

On this clonotype itself: Its antigen is as yet unknown. A read error is possible here, since a much larger clone lies one base away.

Germline V gene data show CDR1 as MNHEY and CDR2 as SMNVEV (reference sequence). The CDR3 sequence is 15 residues long. The TCR beta CDR3 regions underwent amplification using RNA transcripts as the source. The TCR CDR3 first-round RT-PCR relied on the HTBI primer set. TCRdb reprocessed the multiplex PCR reads via MiXCR and lists one record per CDR3 protein. The data show about 360,000 distinct CDR3 sequences, approximately 13% seen once. Stable Graves' hyperthyroidism denoted no ophthalmopathy progression over 18 months. Clinical symptoms, serum thyroxine, TRAb, thyroid ultrasound and orbital computed tomography established diagnosis. An approximately 10 ml volume of fresh peripheral blood provided the PBMCs.

The sequenced sample consisted of blood. V usage is TRBV27 and J usage is TRBJ2-1; 7 bases match TRBD2. The J call could be wrong; TRBJ2-7 is a better fit for the DNA end. The sequence derives from a woman under 30 with Graves' hyperthyroidism. CDR3 residues: CASSGRLASYNEQYF. The CDR3 coding sequence is TGTGCCAGCAGCGGGAGACTAGCTTCCTACAATGAGCAGTACTTC.